This T cell receptor (beta chain) was identified in a study of blood T cell repertoires in COVID-19. Study-wide background: PBMCs, B-cell-depleted T cells, or T cells provided the cDNA or gDNA that made up the material.

Produced via immunoSEQ multiplex PCR; TCRdb's table is partial and in-frame only. Of 200,000 to 250,000 clones listed, approximately 78% were seen once; the top ten hold 8% to 10%. There are 15 residues in the CDR3. The germline CDR1 and CDR2 sequences are SGHTA and FQGNSA. V gave up 4 bases and J gave up 4 bases; unmatched junction bases: 6. Patients from Seattle were sampled longitudinally, starting during active infection. This sequence joins TRBV7-2 and TRBJ2-2; TRBD2 agrees at 7 bases. Input material: peripheral blood. This TCR was recovered from a woman aged 80 or older with COVID-19, enrolled during active disease. The CDR3 region is CASSWGGPGTGELFF. The DNA for the CDR3 is TGTGCCAGCAGCTGGGGAGGGCCGGGCACCGGGGAGCTGTTTTTT.